The clone carrying this T cell receptor beta chain was seen many times. Its antigen remains unidentified. The entry originates in a study of CD8 T cells in ankylosing spondylitis. Study-wide points: Seemingly characteristic of ankylosing spondylitis blood was a TCR beta motif consisting of about 8 highly homologous variants. Reportedly, significant enrichment of disease-linked clones occurred in matched ankylosing spondylitis synovial fluid. Disease-linked clones were found to be CD8+ and relatively rare in peripheral blood.

Germline V CDR1 and CDR2: SGDLS, YYNGEE. The CDR3 has 13 residues. The V gene lost 7 bases and the J gene lost 0 bases, with 11 bases spanning the gap. Quantitative 5'-RACE with molecular barcodes was used to make the TCR beta libraries. TCRdb processed the 5' RACE reads anew with MiXCR; each CDR3 protein has one entry. The sample holds about 9,700 distinct CDR3 sequences; 5.5% to 6.5% are singletons and the top ten take 40% to 50%. The V gene is TRBV9, the J gene TRBJ2-7; D is uncertain. The TCR was taken from a female donor with ankylosing spondylitis or in good health (not recorded which). Sequenced: blood, either unsorted or a sorted T cell fraction (not recorded which). CDR3 sequence reads: CASGGTNSYEQYF. The CDR3 nucleotides read TGTGCCAGCGGCGGCACTAACTCCTACGAGCAGTACTTC.